This T cell receptor beta chain was captured by sequencing in a study of cytomegalovirus exposure and HLA in healthy donors. Study-level findings and limits: In a later analysis, V- and J-gene trimming of beta chains associated with a DCLRE1C missense variant, replicated independently. A list of more than 150 TCR beta chains associated with cytomegalovirus was given. A few V segments could not be told apart, such as TRBV6-2 and TRBV6-3, and were left out.

While unrecorded immune exposures were likely, the donors were nominally healthy when sampled. Researchers ran the PCR with 60 Vbeta and 13 Jbeta primers. Profiling relied on immunoSEQ multiplex PCR, and the TCRdb table lists in-frame clones only, not all of them. The sample carries 170,000 or so clones, about 78% recorded once. The table lists this clone with a count of one. The antigen remains undetermined. The germline V and J ends were trimmed by 10 bases and 5 bases, with 17 bases remaining between them. Germline CDR1 and CDR2: LNHDA and SQIVND (reference sequence). CDR3 length: 14 residues. The genes are TRBV19 and TRBJ1-4, with D maybe TRBD1 (5 bases). Sequencing used PBMCs. This clonotype was sampled from a man in his forties or fifties in good health and CMV-seronegative. The CDR3 nucleotides are TGTGCCACTGGCGGGGACTCTCGGAATGAAAAACTGTTTTTT. It translates to CATGGDSRNEKLFF.